These 25 T cell receptor beta chains were sequenced from one sample in a study of T-cell reconstitution after alpha-beta-depleted transplantation in children. Preparing the TCRbeta library involved the use of unique molecular identifiers. TCRdb called the PCR reads again in MiXCR, with one record for every CDR3 protein. The sample holds hundreds of thousands of distinct CDR3 sequences, roughly a tenth seen once. Source: PBMCs, taken before TCRalphabeta/CD19-depleted stem cell transplant. The receptors come from a child aged 2 to 10 with inherited bone marrow failure, due to receive a stem cell transplant.

This clonotype has a count of ten or more. V and J are TRBV5-1 and TRBJ2-1, with 12 bases identical to TRBD2. Germline trimming cut 1 base from V and 6 bases from J; bases unmatched to any gene: 2. CDR1 and CDR2 (germline): SGHRS, YFSETQ. CDR3 length: 15 amino acids. The DNA of the CDR3 is TGCGCCAGCAGCTTGTCGGGACTAGCGGGCAATGAGCAGTTCTTC. Translated: CASSLSGLAGNEQFF.

J is TRBJ2-3 and V is TRBV3-1, with no clear D. The CDR3 spans 14 residues. Germline V gene lookup returns CDR1 LGHDT and CDR2 YNNKEL (reference sequence). Trimming cost V 4 bases and J 6 bases, with 14 bases left between them. The CDR3 loop is CASSRSAGRDTQYF. In DNA form, the CDR3 reads TGTGCCAGCAGCCGCTCGGCAGGACGGGATACGCAGTATTTT.

This clonotype came up many times. This rearrangement joins TRBV5-4 to TRBJ2-1; the D is unclear. This CDR3 is built from 16 residues. Germline-derived CDR1 and CDR2 are SGHNT and YYREEE (reference sequence). Trimming shortened V by 0 bases and J by 1 base, and 11 bases separated the two germline ends. The CDR3 DNA is TGTGCCAGCAGCTTGGAGGACGGCCAGTCCTACAATGAGCAGTTCTTC. It is translated as CASSLEDGQSYNEQFF.

This clonotype occurred many times. The chain joins TRBV4-1 to TRBJ1-1; the D is unclear. This CDR3 spans 14 amino acids. Per germline, CDR1 MGHRA and CDR2 YSYEKL. Deletions cut 0 bases from V and 4 bases from J, with 9 bases between. The CDR3 spells CASSQDMLATEAFF. The DNA for the CDR3 is TGCGCCAGCAGCCAAGACATGTTGGCCACTGAAGCTTTCTTT.

Many counts were recorded for this clonotype. The gene calls are TRBV29-1 and TRBJ1-1; D ambiguous. The CDR3 covers 13 residues. The germline gives CDR1 SQVTM, CDR2 ANQGSEA. The V and J ends lost 6 bases and 7 bases respectively, with 18 bases between them. The CDR3 region has the DNA TGCAGCGTGGCTTGGGTTGGAGGGTATGAAGCTTTCTTT. Translating gives CSVAWVGGYEAFF.

This clonotype was observed many times. The CDR3 DNA follows: TGCGCCAGCAGGCCAGCGGGAGGCAATGAGCAGTTCTTC. Amino acid sequence: CASRPAGGNEQFF. The chain recombines TRBV5-1 with TRBJ2-1; 9 bases fit TRBD2. V lost 5 bases, J lost 6 bases, and 3 bases stayed unmatched. From germline, CDR1 is SGHRS and CDR2 YFSETQ. The CDR3 runs 13 residues. Drawing the rest from reference TRBV5-1 and TRBJ2-1, the complete variable domain is KAGVTQTPRYLIKTRGQQVTLSCSPISGHRSVSWYQQTPGQGLQFLFEYFSETQRNKGNFPGRFSGRQFSNSRSEMNVSTLELGDSALYLCASRPAGGNEQFFGPGTRLTVL.

This chain connects TRBV20-1 to TRBJ1-1; TRBD1 matches at 8 bases. Germline CDR1 and CDR2: DFQATT and SNEGSKA (reference sequence). The ends lost 3 bases at V and 3 bases at J; junction bases unmatched: 3. The CDR3 runs 13 residues. Here the CDR3 reads CSARDREHTEAFF. CDR3 sequence (DNA): TGCAGTGCTAGGGACAGGGAACACACTGAAGCTTTCTTT.

The sample holds many counts of this clonotype. This chain connects TRBV6-6 to TRBJ1-1; D may be TRBD1 (5 bases). The CDR3 length is 11 residues. V was pared by 5 bases and J by 7 bases, with 8 bases between. Germline CDR1 and CDR2: MNHNY and SVGAGI (reference sequence). CDR3 loop: CASSPGIEAFF. CDR3 nucleotides: TGTGCCAGCAGTCCAGGGATTGAAGCTTTCTTT.

This clonotype has a count of ten or more. The chain recombines TRBV6-2 or TRBV6-3 with TRBJ2-7; no firm D call. The CDR3 has 13 residues. Germline V gene sequence: CDR1 MNHEY, CDR2 SVGEGT. V was shortened by 0 bases and J by 3 bases, with 6 bases between the two germline ends. For the CDR3, the DNA is TGTGCCAGCAGTTACTCCGGAAACTACGAGCAGTACTTC. It yields the protein CASSYSGNYEQYF.

In this sample, this clonotype turned up many times. This rearrangement joins TRBV12-3 or TRBV12-4 to TRBJ2-7; possibly TRBD2 for D (6 bases). The CDR3 has 14 amino acids. V shed 2 bases and J shed 4 bases, with 12 bases lying between them. The CDR3 spells CASSLRGSEYEQYF. The CDR3 DNA reads TGTGCCAGCAGTTTACGGGGGAGTGAGTACGAGCAGTACTTC.

Many counts were recorded for this clonotype. The CDR3 bases are TGTGCCAGCAGCGACCGGGACAGGGTCTACGAGCAGTACTTC. Translation: CASSDRDRVYEQYF. This chain joins TRBV7-9 and TRBJ2-7; 9 nucleotides align to TRBD1. Germline V gives CDR1 SEHNR, CDR2 FQNEAQ (reference sequence). J lost 3 bases, V lost 5 bases, and 5 bases had no gene match. CDR3 length: 14 residues.

This clonotype was recorded at least ten times. This sequence joins TRBV12-3 or TRBV12-4 and TRBJ2-1; unclear D gene. This CDR3 is 14 amino acids long. Trimming stripped 1 base from V and 7 bases from J, with 11 bases between. CDR3 amino acids: CASSLVGSLNEQFF. Here the CDR3 DNA reads TGTGCCAGCAGTTTAGTGGGTAGCTTAAATGAGCAGTTCTTC.

This clonotype occurred many times. This chain uses TRBV12-3 or TRBV12-4 with TRBJ1-6; D possibly corresponds to TRBD1 (5 bases). V lost 7 bases to trimming and J lost 5 bases, with 15 bases between them. This CDR3 region has 15 residues. The CDR3 region is CASTKSGTNNSPLHF. Written as DNA, the CDR3 is TGTGCCAGCACCAAGAGTGGGACTAATAATTCACCCCTCCACTTT.

This clonotype showed up many times. The J gene is TRBJ2-4, the V gene TRBV7-2; possibly TRBD2 for D (5 bases). Trimming shortened V by 5 bases and J by 0 bases, and 17 bases separated the two germline ends. This CDR3 spans 17 amino acids. Per germline, CDR1 SGHTA and CDR2 FQGNSA. CDR3 DNA sequence: TGTGCCAGCAGCCGAGGGCCAGCGGAAGTAGCCAAAAACATTCAGTACTTC. It translates to CASSRGPAEVAKNIQYF. Using reference TRBV7-2 and TRBJ2-4 for the parts outside the CDR3, the full variable domain is GAGVSQSPSNKVTEKGKDVELRCDPISGHTALYWYRQSLGQGLEFLIYFQGNSAPDKSGLPSDRFSAERTGGSVSTLTIQRTQQEDSAVYLCASSRGPAEVAKNIQYFGAGTRLSVL.

This clonotype was detected many times. J is TRBJ2-3 and V is TRBV2; 11 bases map to TRBD2. The CDR3 is 16 amino acids. The germline V gene has CDR1 SNHLY and CDR2 FYNNEI. After removal of 4 bases from V and 4 bases from J, the junction contained 7 bases not matched to a gene. The CDR3 spells CASSAPLAGAADTQYF. CDR3 nucleotides: TGTGCCAGCAGTGCGCCACTAGCGGGAGCTGCAGATACGCAGTATTTT.

This clonotype came up many times. The genes are TRBV27 and TRBJ2-7, with 7 bases lining up with TRBD1. V shed 5 bases, J shed 2 bases, and the junction held 6 bases outside the gene matches. The length of the CDR3 is 14 residues. CDR1 MNHEY and CDR2 SMNVEV come from the germline V gene (reference sequence). The CDR3 is CASSNRGPTYEQYF. The CDR3 DNA reads as TGTGCCAGCAGTAACAGGGGACCCACCTACGAGCAGTACTTC.

Many counts were recorded for this clonotype. This chain links TRBV12-3 or TRBV12-4 with TRBJ2-7; possibly TRBD1 for D (6 bases). Trimming cost V 6 bases and J 5 bases, with 17 bases left between them. The CDR3 has 14 residues. Here the CDR3 reads CASSPLLGADEQYF. The CDR3 DNA sequence: TGTGCCAGCAGCCCCCTTCTGGGGGCCGACGAGCAGTACTTC.

This clonotype was recorded a few times. J is TRBJ2-7 and V is TRBV6-2 or TRBV6-3; TRBD1 aligns across 7 bases. Looked up from germline, CDR1 is MNHEY and CDR2 is SVGEGT. This CDR3 region has 13 residues. V shed 11 bases, J shed 4 bases, and the junction held 11 bases outside the gene matches. The CDR3 protein is CAGRQGIGYEQYF. The CDR3 coding sequence is TGTGCCGGGAGACAGGGCATCGGGTACGAGCAGTACTTC.

V and J are TRBV19 and TRBJ2-7, with a tentative D call TRBD2 (5 bases). CDR3 length: 11 amino acids. Trimming left V 8 bases short and J 5 bases short, with 10 bases between. Germline CDR1 and CDR2: LNHDA and SQIVND (reference sequence). The CDR3: CASGGVHEQYF. The CDR3, as DNA: TGTGCCAGTGGAGGTGTACACGAGCAGTACTTC. The entire variable domain, with the rest obtained from reference TRBV19 and TRBJ2-7, is as follows: DGGITQSPKYLFRKEGQNVTLSCEQNLNHDAMYWYRQDPGQGLRLIYYSQIVNDFQKGDIAEGYSVSREKKESFPLTVTSAQKNPTAFYLCASGGVHEQYFGPGTRLTVT.

This clonotype has more than one count but fewer than ten. The chain carries TRBV11-1 and TRBJ2-6; 9 bases match TRBD2. This CDR3 is 18 amino acids long. From germline, CDR1 is SGHAT and CDR2 FQDESV (reference sequence). J gave up 4 bases and V 6 bases, and 13 bases lay outside the gene matches. The CDR3 here is CASRRSGSGSPGANVLTF. CDR3 DNA sequence: TGTGCCAGCAGGCGGTCCGGTAGCGGGAGTCCCGGGGCCAACGTCCTGACTTTC.

This clonotype was counted ten times or more. A read error may account for a junction end that differs from germline. The chain joins TRBV20-1 to TRBJ2-3; a possible D gene is TRBD2 (5 bases). Germline V gene sequence: CDR1 DFQATT, CDR2 SNEGSKA (reference sequence). This CDR3 has 13 amino acids. CDR3 sequence (DNA): TGCAGTGCTAGAATCCCTAGCAGAGATACGCAGTATTTT. Translation: CSARIPSRDTQYF.

This clonotype has ten or more counts. The chain has TRBV5-1 and TRBJ1-2, with TRBD1 matching over 10 bases. The J segment lost 6 bases and the V segment lost 4 bases, leaving 3 bases of the junction unmatched. This CDR3 contains 13 residues. Germline V gene data show CDR1 as SGHRS and CDR2 as YFSETQ. The CDR3 sequence is CASSTGTGDGYTF. DNA for the CDR3: TGCGCCAGCAGCACCGGGACAGGGGATGGCTACACCTTC.

The chain employs TRBV27 and TRBJ1-1; D might be TRBD1 (5 bases). The CDR3 length is 15 residues. Germline V gene sequence: CDR1 MNHEY, CDR2 SMNVEV (reference sequence). V was trimmed by 6 bases and J by 0 bases, leaving 14 bases between them. CDR3 DNA: TGTGCCAGCAGCAATGGACACCTGATGAACACTGAAGCTTTCTTT. It yields the protein CASSNGHLMNTEAFF.

The chain employs TRBV20-1 and TRBJ2-5, with TRBD2 identical over 8 bases. The CDR3 is 16 residues long. Germline-derived CDR1 and CDR2 are DFQATT and SNEGSKA (reference sequence). V dropped 3 bases and J dropped 2; count of bases not matched to a gene: 11. CDR3 in DNA: TGCAGTGCTAGCACGAGCGGGAGAGTCTTTCAAGAGACCCAGTACTTC. Encoded protein: CSASTSGRVFQETQYF.

The sample holds a few counts of this clonotype. V usage is TRBV6-5 and J usage is TRBJ2-7, with TRBD2 matching over 9 bases. The CDR3 spans 14 residues. V shed 4 bases, J shed 4 bases, and the junction held 5 bases outside the gene matches. Germline V CDR1 and CDR2: MNHEY, SVGAGI. For the CDR3, the DNA is TGTGCCAGCAGTTGGGCCCTAGCGGGATACGAGCAGTACTTC. Translated, it gives CASSWALAGYEQYF.